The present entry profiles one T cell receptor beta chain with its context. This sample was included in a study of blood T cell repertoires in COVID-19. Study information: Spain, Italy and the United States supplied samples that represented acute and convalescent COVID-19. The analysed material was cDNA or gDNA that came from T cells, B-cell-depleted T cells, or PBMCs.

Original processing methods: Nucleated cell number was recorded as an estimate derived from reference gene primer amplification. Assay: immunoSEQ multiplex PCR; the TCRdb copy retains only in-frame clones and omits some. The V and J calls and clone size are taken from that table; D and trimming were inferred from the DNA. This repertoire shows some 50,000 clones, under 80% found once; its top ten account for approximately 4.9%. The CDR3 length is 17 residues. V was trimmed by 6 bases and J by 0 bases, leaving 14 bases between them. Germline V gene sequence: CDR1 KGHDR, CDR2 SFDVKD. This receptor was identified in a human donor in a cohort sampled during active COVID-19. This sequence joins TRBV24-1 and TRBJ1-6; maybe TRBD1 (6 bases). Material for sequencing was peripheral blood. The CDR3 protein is CATSSRGSSSYNSPLHF. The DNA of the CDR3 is TGTGCCACCAGTTCCAGGGGTTCAAGCTCCTATAATTCACCCCTCCACTTT.